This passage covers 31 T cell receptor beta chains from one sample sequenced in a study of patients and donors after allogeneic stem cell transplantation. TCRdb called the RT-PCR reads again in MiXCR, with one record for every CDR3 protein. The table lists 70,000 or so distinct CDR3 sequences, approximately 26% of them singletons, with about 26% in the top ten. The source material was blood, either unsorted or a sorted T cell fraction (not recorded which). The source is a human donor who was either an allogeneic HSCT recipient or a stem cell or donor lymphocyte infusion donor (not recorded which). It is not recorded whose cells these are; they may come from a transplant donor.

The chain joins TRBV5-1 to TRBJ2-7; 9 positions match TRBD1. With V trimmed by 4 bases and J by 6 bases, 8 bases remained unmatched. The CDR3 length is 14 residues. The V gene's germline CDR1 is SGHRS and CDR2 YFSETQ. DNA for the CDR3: TGCGCCAGCAGCCCAAGGACAGGGGTGCTCGAGCAGTACTTC. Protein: CASSPRTGVLEQYF.

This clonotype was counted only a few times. This CDR3 is CASSLEPANSNQPQHF. Here the CDR3 DNA reads TGTGCCAGCAGCTTAGAACCCGCGAATAGCAATCAGCCCCAGCATTTT. This chain connects TRBV7-8 to TRBJ1-5; unclear D gene. The CDR3 runs to 16 residues. Germline CDR1 is SGHVS and CDR2 is FQNEAQ. Deletions cut 1 base from V and 0 bases from J, with 10 bases between.

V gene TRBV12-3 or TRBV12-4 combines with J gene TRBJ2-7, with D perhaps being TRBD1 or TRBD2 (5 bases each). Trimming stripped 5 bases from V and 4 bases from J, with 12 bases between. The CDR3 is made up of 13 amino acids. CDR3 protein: CASSGGWGYEQYF. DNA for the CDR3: TGTGCCAGCAGTGGGGGATGGGGGTACGAGCAGTACTTC.

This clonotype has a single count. For the CDR3, the DNA is TGCAGCGTTGAACTAGCGGCCTACAATGAGCAGTTCTTC. It codes for CSVELAAYNEQFF. This sequence joins TRBV29-1 and TRBJ2-1; TRBD2 agrees at 7 bases. The CDR3 has 13 amino acids. V dropped 2 bases and J dropped 2; count of bases not matched to a gene: 0. The germline CDR1 and CDR2 sequences are SQVTM and ANQGSEA.

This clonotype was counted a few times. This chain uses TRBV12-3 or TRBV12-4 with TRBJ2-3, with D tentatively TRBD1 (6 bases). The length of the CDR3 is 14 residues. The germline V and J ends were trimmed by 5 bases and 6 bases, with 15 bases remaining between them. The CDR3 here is CASSLHRTADTQYF. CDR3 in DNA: TGTGCCAGCAGTCTACATAGGACAGCCGATACGCAGTATTTT.

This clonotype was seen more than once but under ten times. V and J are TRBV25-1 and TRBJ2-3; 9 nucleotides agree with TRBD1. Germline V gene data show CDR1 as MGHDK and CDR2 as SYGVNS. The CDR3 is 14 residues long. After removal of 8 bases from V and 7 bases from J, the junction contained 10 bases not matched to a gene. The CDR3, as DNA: TGTGCCAGCGGGAAAGGGACAGGGAGGCATACGCAGTATTTT. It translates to CASGKGTGRHTQYF. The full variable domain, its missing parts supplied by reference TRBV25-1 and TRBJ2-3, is EADIYQTPRYLVIGTGKKITLECSQTMGHDKMYWYQQDPGMELHLIHYSYGVNSTEKGDLSSESTVSRIRTEHFPLTLESARPSHTSQYLCASGKGTGRHTQYFGPGTRLTVL.

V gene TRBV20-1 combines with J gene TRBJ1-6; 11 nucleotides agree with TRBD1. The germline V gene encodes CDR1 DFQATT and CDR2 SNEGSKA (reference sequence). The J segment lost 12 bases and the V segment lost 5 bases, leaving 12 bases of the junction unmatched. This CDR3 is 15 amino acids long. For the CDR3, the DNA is TGCAGTGCTGGGGACAGGGGGGCCACCCGTGGACCCCTCCACTTT. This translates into CSAGDRGATRGPLHF.

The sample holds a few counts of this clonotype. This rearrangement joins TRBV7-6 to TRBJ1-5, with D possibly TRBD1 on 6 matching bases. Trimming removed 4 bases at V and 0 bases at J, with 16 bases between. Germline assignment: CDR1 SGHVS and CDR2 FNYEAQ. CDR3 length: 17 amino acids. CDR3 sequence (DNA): TGTGCCAGCAGCTCGGACAGTCCCGATCATAGCAATCAGCCCCAGCATTTT. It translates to CASSSDSPDHSNQPQHF.

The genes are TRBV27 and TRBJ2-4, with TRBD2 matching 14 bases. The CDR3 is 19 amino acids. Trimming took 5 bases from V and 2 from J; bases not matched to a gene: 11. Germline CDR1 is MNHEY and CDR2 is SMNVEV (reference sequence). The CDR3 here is CASSPRTSGRWNSKNIQYF. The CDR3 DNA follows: TGTGCCAGCAGTCCTCGGACTAGCGGGAGGTGGAACTCCAAAAACATTCAGTACTTC.

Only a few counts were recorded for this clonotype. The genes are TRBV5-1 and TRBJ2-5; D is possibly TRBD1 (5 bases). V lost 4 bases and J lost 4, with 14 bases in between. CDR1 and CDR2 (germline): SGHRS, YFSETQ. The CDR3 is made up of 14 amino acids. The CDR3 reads CASSLQGARETQYF. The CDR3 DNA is TGCGCCAGCAGCCTGCAGGGCGCCCGAGAGACCCAGTACTTC.

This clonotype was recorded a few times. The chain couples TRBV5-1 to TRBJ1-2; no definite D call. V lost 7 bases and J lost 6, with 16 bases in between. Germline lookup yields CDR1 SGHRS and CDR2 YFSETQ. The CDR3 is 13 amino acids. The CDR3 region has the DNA TGCGCCAGCGCTAGAGGAGTGTCGGATGGCTACACCTTC. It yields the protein CASARGVSDGYTF.

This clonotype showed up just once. CDR3 bases: TGTGCCACCAACGGGCAGCTGAATTCACCCCTCCACTTT. It codes for CATNGQLNSPLHF. The chain uses TRBV25-1 and TRBJ1-6; D unclear. The CDR3 sequence is 13 residues long. From germline, CDR1 is MGHDK and CDR2 SYGVNS. The ends were cut back, 10 bases at V and 7 bases at J, with 14 bases in the middle.

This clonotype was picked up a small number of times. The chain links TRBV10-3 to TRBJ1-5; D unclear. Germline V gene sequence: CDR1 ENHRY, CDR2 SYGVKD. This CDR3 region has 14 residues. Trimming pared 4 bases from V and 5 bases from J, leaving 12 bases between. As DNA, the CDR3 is TGTGCCATCAGTGTCGCAGCCCGGGATCAGCCCCAGCATTTT. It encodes CAISVAARDQPQHF.

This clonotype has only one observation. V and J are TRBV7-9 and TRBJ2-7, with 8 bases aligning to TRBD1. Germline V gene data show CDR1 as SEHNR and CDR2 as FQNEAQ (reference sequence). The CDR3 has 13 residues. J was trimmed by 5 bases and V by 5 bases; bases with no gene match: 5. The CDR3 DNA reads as TGTGCCAGCAGCCGGACAGGGTTCAACGAGCAGTACTTC. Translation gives CASSRTGFNEQYF.

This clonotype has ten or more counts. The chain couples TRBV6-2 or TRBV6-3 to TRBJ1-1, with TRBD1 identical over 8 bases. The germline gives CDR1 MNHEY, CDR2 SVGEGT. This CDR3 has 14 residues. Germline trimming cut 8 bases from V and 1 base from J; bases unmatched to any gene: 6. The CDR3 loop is CASGRGRENTEAFF. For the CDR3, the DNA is TGTGCCAGCGGCAGGGGGCGCGAGAACACTGAAGCTTTCTTT.

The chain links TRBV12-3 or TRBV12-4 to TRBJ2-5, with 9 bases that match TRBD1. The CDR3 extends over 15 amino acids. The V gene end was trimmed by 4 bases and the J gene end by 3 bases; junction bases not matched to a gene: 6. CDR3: CASSSRDRVKETQYF. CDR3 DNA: TGTGCCAGCAGTTCCCGGGACAGGGTTAAAGAGACCCAGTACTTC.

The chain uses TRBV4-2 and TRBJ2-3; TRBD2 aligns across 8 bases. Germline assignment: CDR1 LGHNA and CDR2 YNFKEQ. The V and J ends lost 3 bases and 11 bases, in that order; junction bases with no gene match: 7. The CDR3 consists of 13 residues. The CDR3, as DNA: TGTGCCAGCAGCCAGAGAGCGGGAGAGGAGCAGTATTTT. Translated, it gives CASSQRAGEEQYF.

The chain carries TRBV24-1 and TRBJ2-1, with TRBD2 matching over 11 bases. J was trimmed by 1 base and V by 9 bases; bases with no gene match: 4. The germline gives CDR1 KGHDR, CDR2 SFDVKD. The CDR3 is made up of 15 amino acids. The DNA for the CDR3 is TGTGCCACCGCACTAGCGGGGGTTTCCTACAATGAGCAGTTCTTC. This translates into CATALAGVSYNEQFF.

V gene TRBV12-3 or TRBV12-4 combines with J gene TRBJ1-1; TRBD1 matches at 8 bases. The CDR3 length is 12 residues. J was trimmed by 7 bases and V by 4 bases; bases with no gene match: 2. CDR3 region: CASSYGQGEAFF. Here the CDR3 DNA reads TGTGCCAGCAGTTATGGACAGGGTGAAGCTTTCTTT.

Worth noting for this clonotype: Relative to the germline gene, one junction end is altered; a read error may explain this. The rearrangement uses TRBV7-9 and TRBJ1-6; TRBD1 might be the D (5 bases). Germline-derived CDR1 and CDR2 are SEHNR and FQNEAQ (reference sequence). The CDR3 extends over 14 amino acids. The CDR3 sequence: CASSLQGWNSPHHF. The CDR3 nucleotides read TGTGCCAGCAGCTTGCAGGGATGGAATTCACCCCACCACTTT.

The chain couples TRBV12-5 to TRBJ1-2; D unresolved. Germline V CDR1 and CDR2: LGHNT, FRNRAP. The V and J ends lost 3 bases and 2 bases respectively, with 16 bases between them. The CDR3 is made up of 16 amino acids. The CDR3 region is CASGFVQLIPNYGYTF. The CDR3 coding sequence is TGTGCTAGTGGTTTTGTCCAGCTTATCCCGAACTATGGCTACACCTTC.

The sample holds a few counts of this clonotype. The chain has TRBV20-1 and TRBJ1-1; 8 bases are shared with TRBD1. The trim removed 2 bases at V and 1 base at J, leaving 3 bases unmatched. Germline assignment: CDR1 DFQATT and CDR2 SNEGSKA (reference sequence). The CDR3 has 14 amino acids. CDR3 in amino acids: CSARRTGKNTEAFF. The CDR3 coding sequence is TGCAGTGCTAGAAGGACAGGGAAGAACACTGAAGCTTTCTTT.

This chain's CDR3 is CASSQGPARLPYEQYF. DNA of the CDR3: TGCGCCAGCAGCCAAGGTCCCGCTCGGCTACCCTACGAGCAGTACTTC. This chain joins TRBV4-3 and TRBJ2-7; no clear D gene. Deletions cut 1 base from V and 2 bases from J, with 15 bases between. Germline CDR1 and CDR2: LGHNA and YSLEER. CDR3 length: 16 amino acids.

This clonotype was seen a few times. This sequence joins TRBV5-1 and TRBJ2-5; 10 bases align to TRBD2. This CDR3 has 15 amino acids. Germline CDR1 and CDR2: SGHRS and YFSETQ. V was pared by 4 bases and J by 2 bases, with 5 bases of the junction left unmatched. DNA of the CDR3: TGCGCCAGCAGCCCTACACTAGCGGGACAAGAGACCCAGTACTTC. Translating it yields CASSPTLAGQETQYF. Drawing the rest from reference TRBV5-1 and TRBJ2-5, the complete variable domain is KAGVTQTPRYLIKTRGQQVTLSCSPISGHRSVSWYQQTPGQGLQFLFEYFSETQRNKGNFPGRFSGRQFSNSRSEMNVSTLELGDSALYLCASSPTLAGQETQYFGPGTRLLVL.

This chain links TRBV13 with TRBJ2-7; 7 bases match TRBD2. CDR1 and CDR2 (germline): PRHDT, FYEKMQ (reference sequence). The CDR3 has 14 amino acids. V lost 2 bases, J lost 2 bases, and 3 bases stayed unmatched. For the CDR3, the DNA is TGTGCCAGCAGCTTACGCGGGGGACCCTACGAGCAGTACTTC. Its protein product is CASSLRGGPYEQYF.

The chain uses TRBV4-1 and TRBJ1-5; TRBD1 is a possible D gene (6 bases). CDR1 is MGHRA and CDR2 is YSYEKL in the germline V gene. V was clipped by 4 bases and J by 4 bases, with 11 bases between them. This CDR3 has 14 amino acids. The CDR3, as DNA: TGCGCCAGCAGCCTGGACAGCAGAAATCAGCCCCAGCATTTT. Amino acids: CASSLDSRNQPQHF.

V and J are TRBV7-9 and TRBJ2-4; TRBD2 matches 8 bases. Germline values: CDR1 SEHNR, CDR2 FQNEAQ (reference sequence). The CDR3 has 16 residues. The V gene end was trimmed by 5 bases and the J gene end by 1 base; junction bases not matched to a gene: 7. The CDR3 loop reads CASSTPTSEAKNIQYF. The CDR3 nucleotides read TGTGCCAGCAGCACCCCGACTAGCGAGGCCAAAAACATTCAGTACTTC. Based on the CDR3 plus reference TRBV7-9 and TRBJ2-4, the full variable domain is DTGVSQNPRHKITKRGQNVTFRCDPISEHNRLYWYRQTLGQGPEFLTYFQNEAQLEKSRLLSDRFSAERPKGSFSTLEIQRTEQGDSAMYLCASSTPTSEAKNIQYFGAGTRLSVL.

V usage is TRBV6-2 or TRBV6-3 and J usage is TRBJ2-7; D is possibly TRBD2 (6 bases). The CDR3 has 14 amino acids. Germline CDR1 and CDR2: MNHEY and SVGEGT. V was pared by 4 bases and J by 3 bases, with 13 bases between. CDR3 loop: CASSLGLSIYEQYF. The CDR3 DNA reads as TGTGCCAGCAGTTTGGGACTGTCGATCTACGAGCAGTACTTC.

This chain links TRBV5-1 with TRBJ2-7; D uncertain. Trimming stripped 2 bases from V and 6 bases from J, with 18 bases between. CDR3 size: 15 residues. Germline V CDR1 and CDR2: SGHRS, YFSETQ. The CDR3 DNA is TGCGCCAGCAGCTTTAGTGTTCTGAGGAAGTTCGAGCAGTACTTC. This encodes CASSFSVLRKFEQYF.

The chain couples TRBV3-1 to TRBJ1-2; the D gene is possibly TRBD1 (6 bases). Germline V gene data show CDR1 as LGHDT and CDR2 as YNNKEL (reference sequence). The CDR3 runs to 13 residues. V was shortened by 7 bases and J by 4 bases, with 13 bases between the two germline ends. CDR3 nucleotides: TGTGCCAGCACTAAGCAGGGGAGCTATGGCTACACCTTC. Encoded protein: CASTKQGSYGYTF.

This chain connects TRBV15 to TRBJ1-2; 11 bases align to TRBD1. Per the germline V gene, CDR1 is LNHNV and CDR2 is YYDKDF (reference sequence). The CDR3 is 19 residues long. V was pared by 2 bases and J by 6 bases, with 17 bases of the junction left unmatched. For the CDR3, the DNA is TGTGCCACCAGCAGACCTCTGATGTGGACAGGGGGCGTAGCTGATGGCTACACCTTC. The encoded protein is CATSRPLMWTGGVADGYTF. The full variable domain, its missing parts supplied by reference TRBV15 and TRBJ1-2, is DAMVIQNPRYQVTQFGKPVTLSCSQTLNHNVMYWYQQKSSQAPKLLFHYYDKDFNNEADTPDNFQSRRPNTSFCFLDIRSPGLGDTAMYLCATSRPLMWTGGVADGYTFGSGTRLTVV.